Included here is one T cell receptor (beta chain) sequence, with context. Its antigen remains unknown. The PCR made use of 60 Vbeta and 13 Jbeta primers. In the study's own analysis: Among the unique TCR beta chains that a later analysis counted, about 79 million in all, 10 million to 14 million were shared. Repertoires were generated with immunoSEQ multiplex PCR, while TCRdb's copy carries only in-frame clones and drops some. From that table come the V and J calls and clone size; the DNA was used to work out D and trimming. The sample includes around 95,000 clones, approximately 72% of them seen just once. This entry belongs to a study of cytomegalovirus exposure and HLA in healthy donors. Study background: Clustering assigned 81% of the roughly 400 genotyped donors to the Caucasian-associated ancestry cluster.

V was clipped by 3 bases and J by 5 bases; unmatched bases: 9. CDR1 is SGHNT, CDR2 YYREEE, per germline (reference sequence). The CDR3 spans 15 residues. Donors showed nominal health when sampled, although they likely had unrecorded immune exposures. The study, taken as a whole, reports: One variant, a missense change in DCLRE1C, was linked in a later analysis to TCR beta V- and J-gene trimming.

The chain couples TRBV5-4 to TRBJ2-5; TRBD1 agrees at 8 bases. The TCR sequence derives from a middle-aged woman in good health and CMV-seropositive. Material: PBMCs. CDR3 sequence reads: CASSWAGGARETQYF. CDR3 DNA: TGTGCCAGCAGCTGGGCAGGGGGCGCCCGGGAGACCCAGTACTTC.